This T cell receptor (beta chain) was recorded in a study of T-cell reconstitution after alpha-beta-depleted transplantation in children. This CDR3 comprises 13 residues. Germline V gene data show CDR1 as SGHNT and CDR2 as YENEEA. Unique molecular identifiers were incorporated into the prepared TCRbeta library. One entry per CDR3 protein results from TCRdb running MiXCR on the PCR reads. The sample consists of around 110,000 distinct CDR3 sequences, under 13% of them appearing once. The study, taken as a whole, reports: T-cell counts and diversity at one year following transplant were attributed mainly to newly produced T cells. Expanded graft clones, several hundred of them, were reportedly the source of alpha-beta T cells about two months after transplant. The origin of high day-60 TCRbeta diversity in some patients lay in surviving recipient T cells and thymic progenitors.

This clonotype showed up just once. What it binds is unknown. A read error may produce the germline difference seen at one junction end. The chain recombines TRBV11-3 with TRBJ2-7; no clear D gene. This TCR was recovered from a boy aged 2 to 10 with acute lymphoblastic leukemia, due to receive a stem cell transplant. The material sequenced was PBMCs, taken before TCRalphabeta/CD19-depleted stem cell transplant. CDR3 coding DNA: TGTGCCAGCAGCCTAGACTCACGGGCCGAGCAGTACTTC. Translated: CASSLDSRAEQYF.